The rows below give T cell receptor beta chains drawn from one sample of a study of Ad26.COV2.S vaccination and SARS-CoV-2 variants. Libraries were prepared by immunoSEQ multiplex PCR; TCRdb keeps only in-frame clonotypes and omits some of them. The sample holds 380,000 or so clones; under 90% are singletons and the top ten take roughly 7.4%. Sample: peripheral blood, taken in a trial of Ad26.COV2.S vaccine versus placebo. The source of these receptors is a person between 18 and 59 years old who received the Ad26.COV2.S COVID-19 vaccine or a placebo. The CDR3 runs from the conserved cysteine through the conserved F or W. Each record gives: D gene, V gene, clone size, J gene, CDR3 length, CDR3 DNA, CDR3 protein. The D gene is left open where the match is weak. For some rows the clone size is stated as once, few or many, or as a class when expanded; others skip it.

d_gene: -
v_gene: TRBV4-2
abundance: -
j_gene: TRBJ1-5
len: 14
CDR3nt: TGTGCCAGCAGCCAAGAGGATAGCAATCAGCCCCAGCATTTT
CDR3aa: CASSQEDSNQPQHF

d_gene: -
v_gene: TRBV3-1/TRBV3-2
abundance: -
j_gene: TRBJ1-3
len: 17
CDR3nt: TGTGCCAGCAGCCAAGTTTTGGGGGGGGGAATCGGAAACACCATATATTTT
CDR3aa: CASSQVLGGGIGNTIYF

d_gene: TRBD2
v_gene: TRBV5-1
abundance: -
j_gene: TRBJ2-1
len: 18
CDR3nt: TGCGCCAGCAGCTTGGCACTAGCGGGCCAGAGCTCCTACAATGAGCAGTTCTTC
CDR3aa: CASSLALAGQSSYNEQFF

d_gene: -
v_gene: TRBV11-3
abundance: -
j_gene: TRBJ2-1
len: 14
CDR3nt: TGTGCCAGCAGCGTCGGCCTAGGGGACAATGAGCAGTTCTTC
CDR3aa: CASSVGLGDNEQFF

d_gene: -
v_gene: TRBV11-2
abundance: -
j_gene: TRBJ2-3
len: 15
CDR3nt: TGTGCCAGCAGCCGGCTGGGTAGCACCACAGATACGCAGTATTTT
CDR3aa: CASSRLGSTTDTQYF

d_gene: -
v_gene: TRBV19
abundance: -
j_gene: TRBJ1-1
len: 14
CDR3nt: TGTGCCTTGACGCGGGGAGGATTGGGGACTGAAGCTTTCTTT
CDR3aa: CALTRGGLGTEAFF

d_gene: -
v_gene: TRBV11-3
abundance: once
j_gene: TRBJ2-2
len: 18
CDR3nt: TGTGCCAGCAGCTTAGTAATGGGTACGGGACACTTTGCCGGGGAGCTGTTTTTT
CDR3aa: CASSLVMGTGHFAGELFF

d_gene: -
v_gene: TRBV2
abundance: -
j_gene: TRBJ2-1
len: 12
CDR3nt: TGTGCCACATCGGTACAGGGCCATGAGCAGTTCTTC
CDR3aa: CATSVQGHEQFF

d_gene: -
v_gene: TRBV13
abundance: -
j_gene: TRBJ2-4
len: 13
CDR3nt: TGTGCCAGCAGCTGGGGGGCCAAAAACATTCAGTACTTC
CDR3aa: CASSWGAKNIQYF

d_gene: -
v_gene: TRBV6-8
abundance: -
j_gene: TRBJ2-1
len: 11
CDR3nt: TGTGCCAGCAGGAGGGTCAATGAGCAGTTCTTC
CDR3aa: CASRRVNEQFF

d_gene: TRBD2
v_gene: TRBV6-5
abundance: -
j_gene: TRBJ2-1
len: 16
CDR3nt: TGTGCCAGCAGTTCCGGGGGAGGGAGCTCCTACAATGAGCAGTTCTTC
CDR3aa: CASSSGGGSSYNEQFF

d_gene: -
v_gene: TRBV5-6
abundance: -
j_gene: TRBJ2-6
len: 15
CDR3nt: TGTGCCAGCAGCTTCCGGGAGTCTGGGGCCAACGTCCTGACTTTC
CDR3aa: CASSFRESGANVLTF

d_gene: TRBD1
v_gene: TRBV5-4
abundance: -
j_gene: TRBJ1-4
len: 16
CDR3nt: TGTGCCAGCAGCCCGGGGACCGGGACAGGGAATGAAAAACTGTTTTTT
CDR3aa: CASSPGTGTGNEKLFF

d_gene: TRBD1
v_gene: TRBV2
abundance: -
j_gene: TRBJ1-1
len: 14
CDR3nt: TGTGCCAGCAGTCCCCACACAGGGGATGCTGAAGCTTTCTTT
CDR3aa: CASSPHTGDAEAFF

d_gene: -
v_gene: TRBV19
abundance: -
j_gene: TRBJ2-2
len: 14
CDR3nt: TGTGCCAGTAGTCCGAGAACCCCCGCCGGGGAGCTGTTTTTT
CDR3aa: CASSPRTPAGELFF

d_gene: TRBD2
v_gene: TRBV24-1
abundance: -
j_gene: TRBJ2-1
len: 16
CDR3nt: TGTGCCACCAGTGACTCCAGCGGGAGGGCGTACAATGAGCAGTTCTTC
CDR3aa: CATSDSSGRAYNEQFF

d_gene: TRBD1
v_gene: TRBV11-2
abundance: -
j_gene: TRBJ1-2
len: 17
CDR3nt: TGTGCCAGCAGCTTATGGGCTATTGGACAGGGGTGGACAGGCTACACCTTC
CDR3aa: CASSLWAIGQGWTGYTF

d_gene: -
v_gene: TRBV11-2
abundance: -
j_gene: TRBJ2-2
len: 13
CDR3nt: TGTGCCAGCAGCCTCGGGCCCCGCCGGGAGCTGTTTTTT
CDR3aa: CASSLGPRRELFF

d_gene: -
v_gene: TRBV11-3
abundance: -
j_gene: TRBJ2-3
len: 12
CDR3nt: TGTGCCAGCAGCCCCCCGGGAGATACGCAGTATTTT
CDR3aa: CASSPPGDTQYF

d_gene: -
v_gene: TRBV19
abundance: -
j_gene: TRBJ1-2
len: 13
CDR3nt: TGTGCCAGTATTGACAGTGCTAACTATGGCTACACCTTC
CDR3aa: CASIDSANYGYTF

d_gene: TRBD2
v_gene: TRBV4-1
abundance: -
j_gene: TRBJ2-7
len: 16
CDR3nt: TGCGCCAGCAGCCAAGAGCCGGGAGCGGGAGAGGACGAGCAGTACTTC
CDR3aa: CASSQEPGAGEDEQYF

d_gene: TRBD2
v_gene: TRBV4-1
abundance: -
j_gene: TRBJ2-3
len: 18
CDR3nt: TGCGCCAGCAGCCCGCCGGGGCGCGGGAGGGCCTATACAGATACGCAGTATTTT
CDR3aa: CASSPPGRGRAYTDTQYF

d_gene: -
v_gene: TRBV6-6
abundance: -
j_gene: TRBJ2-3
len: 16
CDR3nt: TGTGCCAGCAGTTATAGGACCGGTGCTAGCACAGATACGCAGTATTTT
CDR3aa: CASSYRTGASTDTQYF

d_gene: -
v_gene: TRBV20-1
abundance: many
j_gene: TRBJ1-1
len: 11
CDR3nt: TGCAGTGTCCTCCGACACACTGAAGCTTTCTTT
CDR3aa: CSVLRHTEAFF

d_gene: -
v_gene: TRBV4-2
abundance: many
j_gene: TRBJ1-2
len: 16
CDR3nt: TGTGCCAGCAGCCAAGATAATATTCCCCGGGGTCATGGCTACACCTTC
CDR3aa: CASSQDNIPRGHGYTF

d_gene: TRBD1
v_gene: TRBV7-8
abundance: -
j_gene: TRBJ1-6
len: 14
CDR3nt: TGTGCCAGCAGCCCCGACAGGGCTAATTCACCCCTCCACTTT
CDR3aa: CASSPDRANSPLHF

d_gene: -
v_gene: TRBV27
abundance: -
j_gene: TRBJ1-1
len: 15
CDR3nt: TGTGCCAGCAGTAAAGTGAATCTTCAGAACACTGAAGCTTTCTTT
CDR3aa: CASSKVNLQNTEAFF

d_gene: TRBD1
v_gene: TRBV5-1
abundance: -
j_gene: TRBJ2-5
len: 13
CDR3nt: TGCGCCAGCAGCCAGGGGGTCCAAGAGACCCAGTACTTC
CDR3aa: CASSQGVQETQYF

d_gene: -
v_gene: TRBV10-3
abundance: -
j_gene: TRBJ2-7
len: 17
CDR3nt: TGTGCCATCAGTGGGGGGGGCGGGACCCAAATTCGCTACGAGCAGTACTTC
CDR3aa: CAISGGGGTQIRYEQYF

d_gene: -
v_gene: TRBV9
abundance: -
j_gene: TRBJ1-1
len: 13
CDR3nt: TGTGCCAGCAGCGTAGCCCCTAACACTGAAGCTTTCTTT
CDR3aa: CASSVAPNTEAFF

d_gene: -
v_gene: TRBV6-5
abundance: -
j_gene: TRBJ1-1
len: 15
CDR3nt: TGTGCCAGCAGCTCTGGAGCGGGGGACCCCCCTGAAGCTTTCTTT
CDR3aa: CASSSGAGDPPEAFF

d_gene: -
v_gene: TRBV6-1
abundance: -
j_gene: TRBJ1-2
len: 17
CDR3nt: TGTGCCAGCAGTGCCGCCCGGGGGTCGGGAGGCGACTATGGCTACACCTTC
CDR3aa: CASSAARGSGGDYGYTF

d_gene: -
v_gene: TRBV30
abundance: -
j_gene: TRBJ2-7
len: 15
CDR3nt: TGTGCCTGGACCGTCCCCGGGGTCCTCCTCTACGAGCAGTACTTC
CDR3aa: CAWTVPGVLLYEQYF

d_gene: -
v_gene: TRBV5-1
abundance: -
j_gene: TRBJ2-1
len: 16
CDR3nt: TGCGCCAGCGCCGATTGGGACTTTGAAGGGGACAATGAGCAGTTCTTC
CDR3aa: CASADWDFEGDNEQFF

d_gene: TRBD1
v_gene: TRBV19
abundance: -
j_gene: TRBJ1-5
len: 14
CDR3nt: TGTGCCAGTAGTGTCCAGGGGGCCGGTCAGCCCCAGCATTTT
CDR3aa: CASSVQGAGQPQHF

d_gene: -
v_gene: TRBV19
abundance: -
j_gene: TRBJ2-7
len: 12
CDR3nt: TGTGCCAGTAGCTACCAAGGCGGTGAGCAGTACTTC
CDR3aa: CASSYQGGEQYF

d_gene: TRBD1
v_gene: TRBV4-2
abundance: -
j_gene: TRBJ2-6
len: 20
CDR3nt: TGTGCCAGCAGCCTCCCTTCCAGGTCAGGGGGCCGCTCTGGGGCCAACGTCCTGACTTTC
CDR3aa: CASSLPSRSGGRSGANVLTF

d_gene: -
v_gene: TRBV11-2
abundance: few
j_gene: TRBJ1-6
len: 13
CDR3nt: TGTGCCAGCAGTCCGGACCGTGTTCGAACCCTCCACTTT
CDR3aa: CASSPDRVRTLHF

d_gene: TRBD2
v_gene: TRBV19
abundance: -
j_gene: TRBJ2-1
len: 16
CDR3nt: TGTGCCAGTAGTCCGGGACTAGCGATACCCTACAATGAGCAGTTCTTC
CDR3aa: CASSPGLAIPYNEQFF

d_gene: -
v_gene: TRBV24-1
abundance: -
j_gene: TRBJ2-1
len: 15
CDR3nt: TGTGCCACCAGTGACGCTAGCTCACTACACAATGAGCAGTTCTTC
CDR3aa: CATSDASSLHNEQFF